The 16 T cell receptor beta chains below were found in one sample sequenced in a study of blood T cells in healthy people across ages. Then a second PCR, running roughly 7 to 11 cycles, was carried out with a sample-barcoded 5' primer and a J-beta primer mix. Each CDR3 protein gets one entry after TCRdb re-called the 5' RACE reads with MiXCR. This sample has 270,000 or so distinct CDR3 sequences, with 25% to 30% found just once. The specimen was blood. All receptors come from a woman between 65 and 79 years old in good health.

The CDR3 is CATRDNLNEKLFF. The CDR3 DNA is TGTGCCACCCGGGACAACCTTAATGAAAAACTGTTTTTT. The J gene is TRBJ1-4, the V gene TRBV25-1, with D tentatively TRBD1 (6 bases). The CDR3 runs to 13 residues. Trimming cost V 10 bases and J 4 bases, with 13 bases left between them. Germline assignment: CDR1 MGHDK and CDR2 SYGVNS.

This clonotype was seen many times. The CDR3, as DNA: TGTGCCACAGCACTGGGCAGGGGGCGTGAAAAACTGTTTTTT. Residues: CATALGRGREKLFF. The gene calls are TRBV28 and TRBJ1-4; 8 bases match TRBD1. V lost 10 bases, J lost 7 bases, and 11 bases stayed unmatched. This CDR3 has 14 amino acids. Germline loops: CDR1 MDHEN, CDR2 SYDVKM.

The chain uses TRBV6-1 and TRBJ1-2, with unresolved D. CDR3 length: 13 residues. Per germline, CDR1 MNHNS and CDR2 SASEGT. Trimming shortened V by 3 bases and J by 4 bases, and 9 bases separated the two germline ends. The DNA of the CDR3 is TGTGCCAGCAGTGATACGTGGGGCTATGGCTACACCTTC. This encodes CASSDTWGYGYTF.

The chain uses TRBV12-5 and TRBJ2-3; D gene ambiguous. The ends were cut back, 6 bases at V and 1 base at J, with 2 bases in the middle. This CDR3 is built from 11 residues. Germline V lookup: CDR1 LGHNT, CDR2 FRNRAP. CDR3 nucleotides: TGTGCTAGTGGGGGCACAGATACGCAGTATTTT. As protein: CASGGTDTQYF.

This chain uses TRBV4-1 with TRBJ1-4, with unresolved D. Germline CDR1 MGHRA, CDR2 YSYEKL. The CDR3 has 15 amino acids. Trimming took off 0 bases at V and 8 bases at J, with 13 bases between the two ends. The CDR3 spells CASSQEWPTREKLFF. DNA of the CDR3: TGCGCCAGCAGCCAAGAATGGCCGACAAGGGAAAAACTGTTTTTT.

This clonotype was seen a few times. The CDR3, as DNA: TGTGCCAGCAGAGTCAGGGCAGATGGCTACACCTTC. It translates to CASRVRADGYTF. The chain carries TRBV2 and TRBJ1-2, with D tentatively TRBD1 (5 bases). The germline gives CDR1 SNHLY, CDR2 FYNNEI. The CDR3 is made up of 12 amino acids. V was clipped by 6 bases and J by 6 bases, with 11 bases between them.

This clonotype came up a few times. The chain combines TRBV11-2 with TRBJ1-4; D remains unclear. Per the germline V gene, CDR1 is SGHAT and CDR2 is FQNNGV. The CDR3 extends over 15 amino acids. V lost 1 base to trimming and J lost 8 bases, with 14 bases between them. CDR3 loop: CASSLGQSLREKLFF. The DNA of the CDR3 is TGTGCCAGCAGCTTAGGGCAGTCCCTTAGAGAAAAACTGTTTTTT.

The chain employs TRBV5-8 and TRBJ2-3; D ambiguous. The CDR3 runs to 15 residues. V was shortened by 4 bases and J by 1 base, with 13 bases between the two germline ends. Germline lookup yields CDR1 SGHTS and CDR2 YDEGEE. In nucleotides, the CDR3 is TGTGCCAGCAGCCCGAAAGGGATTGGCACAGATACGCAGTATTTT. It codes for CASSPKGIGTDTQYF.

The sample holds many counts of this clonotype. The CDR3 nucleotides are TGTGCCAGCAATTGGGACAGGGTGGATGAGCAGTTCTTC. Translated, it gives CASNWDRVDEQFF. The genes are TRBV2 and TRBJ2-1, with 9 nucleotides matching TRBD1. This CDR3 region has 13 residues. Germline V gene sequence: CDR1 SNHLY, CDR2 FYNNEI. The junction had 6 bases not matched to a gene; V was cut back by 7 bases and J by 8 bases.

Here the CDR3 reads CASSLNSRYYGYTF. As DNA, the CDR3 is TGTGCCAGCAGTTTAAACAGCCGCTACTATGGCTACACCTTC. The chain uses TRBV12-3 or TRBV12-4 and TRBJ1-2, with D unresolved. V was pared by 2 bases and J by 3 bases, with 10 bases between. This CDR3 region has 14 residues.

The chain has TRBV28 and TRBJ2-5; 7 nucleotides match TRBD1. The closer fit of TRBJ2-7 to the DNA end suggests the J call may be wrong. Germline CDR1 and CDR2: MDHEN and SYDVKM. The CDR3 length is 16 residues. CDR3 nucleotide sequence: TGTGCCAGCAGTTCCCCCCGGGACAGTGGCTCCTACGAGCAGTACTTC. As protein: CASSSPRDSGSYEQYF.

This sequence joins TRBV28 and TRBJ1-2; TRBD1 is a possible D gene (5 bases). In germline, CDR1 is MDHEN, CDR2 SYDVKM. V shed 5 bases and J shed 3 bases, with 16 bases lying between them. The CDR3 covers 15 residues. CDR3 DNA sequence: TGTGCCAGCAGTACGATCGACAGCTTGTACTATGGCTACACCTTC. As protein: CASSTIDSLYYGYTF.

There are a few counts of this clonotype. The rearrangement uses TRBV20-1 and TRBJ2-7, with 7 nucleotides matching TRBD2. CDR1 DFQATT and CDR2 SNEGSKA come from the germline V gene (reference sequence). The CDR3 extends over 15 amino acids. V gave up 1 base and J gave up 4 bases; unmatched junction bases: 10. The CDR3 coding sequence is TGCAGTGCTAGAGCTACCTCTAGCGGAAGGTACGAGCAGTACTTC. It encodes CSARATSSGRYEQYF.

This clonotype is a singleton in its sample. The V gene is TRBV6-6, the J gene TRBJ2-7; 8 bases map to TRBD1. J lost 4 bases, V lost 6 bases, and 14 bases had no gene match. Germline assignment: CDR1 MNHNY and CDR2 SVGAGI (reference sequence). This CDR3 contains 16 residues. The CDR3 loop reads CASRPQPGQELYEQYF. CDR3 sequence (DNA): TGTGCCAGCAGGCCGCAACCGGGACAGGAACTGTACGAGCAGTACTTC.

V gene TRBV20-1 combines with J gene TRBJ1-3; possibly TRBD1 for D (6 bases). This CDR3 region has 16 residues. Germline V CDR1 and CDR2: DFQATT, SNEGSKA (reference sequence). Trimming took 0 bases from V and 1 from J, leaving 13 bases between them. The CDR3 loop reads CSARDPTGGSGNTIYF. CDR3 bases: TGCAGTGCTAGAGATCCGACAGGAGGTTCTGGAAACACCATATATTTT.

This clonotype was seen a handful of times. The CDR3 DNA reads TGTGCCAGCAGCACCCGCTCGCAGGGAGAGACCCAGTACTTC. Translating it yields CASSTRSQGETQYF. The chain combines TRBV3-1 with TRBJ2-5; D is perhaps TRBD1 (5 bases). V gave up 5 bases and J gave up 4 bases, with 14 bases separating them. The CDR3 covers 14 residues. Germline V gene lookup returns CDR1 LGHDT and CDR2 YNNKEL (reference sequence).